This passage covers 25 T cell receptor beta chains from one sample sequenced in a study of blood T cell repertoires in COVID-19. Using immunoSEQ multiplex PCR, the repertoire was profiled, and TCRdb retains in-frame clones only, with some absent. The sample carries roughly 70,000 clones, approximately 86% recorded once. Input material: peripheral blood. The receptors were gathered from a man between 65 and 85 years old with active COVID-19.

CDR3 region: CASSLRLAGSQETQYF. As DNA, the CDR3 is TGTGCCAGCAGCTTACGGCTAGCGGGTTCCCAAGAGACCCAGTACTTC. V and J are TRBV11-2 and TRBJ2-5; 8 bases line up with TRBD2. Germline CDR1 SGHAT, CDR2 FQNNGV. The CDR3 contains 16 residues. V lost 2 bases and J lost 1; bases outside the gene matches: 6.

The J gene is TRBJ2-1, the V gene TRBV11-1; TRBD2 matches at 7 bases. CDR1 and CDR2 from the germline V gene are SGHAT and FQDESV (reference sequence). This CDR3 is 15 amino acids long. The ends lost 5 bases at V and 3 bases at J; junction bases unmatched: 7. The CDR3 reads CASSPRVAGYNEQFF. CDR3 sequence (DNA): TGTGCCAGCAGCCCCAGGGTAGCGGGCTACAATGAGCAGTTCTTC.

The CDR3 region is CASSFGQGGNTIYF. For the CDR3, the DNA is TGTGCCAGCAGCTTCGGGCAGGGGGGAAACACCATATATTTT. The rearrangement links TRBV7-2 to TRBJ1-3; D is perhaps TRBD1 (6 bases). This CDR3 contains 14 residues. The germline CDR1 and CDR2 sequences are SGHTA and FQGNSA. Trimming removed 3 bases at V and 4 bases at J, with 10 bases between.

The chain recombines TRBV12-3 or TRBV12-4 with TRBJ2-5; D is undetermined. V lost 6 bases and J 6 bases, leaving 14 bases between the germline ends. This CDR3 region has 13 residues. This CDR3 is CASSPPGRQTQYF. Written as DNA, the CDR3 is TGTGCCAGCAGCCCCCCCGGCAGGCAGACCCAGTACTTC.

V and J are TRBV5-4 and TRBJ2-7; TRBD1 is a possible D gene (5 bases). From germline, CDR1 is SGHNT and CDR2 YYREEE (reference sequence). CDR3 length: 14 residues. Trimming stripped 6 bases from V and 0 bases from J, with 13 bases between. The CDR3 nucleotides read TGTGCCAGCACCAGTGGGGCCAGCTCCTACGAGCAGTACTTC. Protein product: CASTSGASSYEQYF.

The chain carries TRBV3-1 (or the pseudogene TRBV3-2) and TRBJ1-5; TRBD1 matches at 10 bases. This CDR3 comprises 14 residues. V was pared by 4 bases and J by 5 bases, with 2 bases of the junction left unmatched. Germline loops: CDR1 LGHDT, CDR2 YNNKEL (reference sequence). Written as DNA, the CDR3 is TGTGCCAGCAGCCCAGGGACAGGGGATCAGCCCCAGCATTTT. Encoded protein: CASSPGTGDQPQHF.

This clone came up once. DNA of the CDR3: TGCGCCAGCAGCTTGGCACTAACGAACACCGGGGAGCTGTTTTTT. Its translation: CASSLALTNTGELFF. This sequence joins TRBV5-1 and TRBJ2-2; D ambiguous. Germline V gene lookup returns CDR1 SGHRS and CDR2 YFSETQ. This CDR3 contains 15 residues. Trimming took 0 bases from V and 0 from J, leaving 6 bases between them.

The V gene is TRBV2, the J gene TRBJ1-3; TRBD1 matches 7 bases. The CDR3 contains 16 residues. V lost 4 bases and J lost 2; bases outside the gene matches: 8. CDR1 and CDR2 from the germline V gene are SNHLY and FYNNEI. The CDR3 DNA follows: TGTGCCAGCAGTGCGAGGAGGCAGGGGGCTGGAAACACCATATATTTT. Amino acids: CASSARRQGAGNTIYF.

This clone occurred a few times. Other DNA variants within this sample encode the same CDR3. The rearrangement links TRBV6-5 to TRBJ2-7; the D gene is possibly TRBD2 (5 bases). Trimming took 5 bases from V and 0 from J, leaving 14 bases between them. This CDR3 is 15 amino acids long. Germline loops: CDR1 MNHEY, CDR2 SVGAGI. The CDR3 DNA reads TGTGCCAGCAGTCCCGGAGCCGGAGGCTCCTACGAGCAGTACTTC. It encodes CASSPGAGGSYEQYF.

V gene TRBV2 combines with J gene TRBJ2-2; 9 positions match TRBD2. This CDR3 contains 15 residues. After removal of 6 bases from V and 3 bases from J, the junction contained 5 bases not matched to a gene. The V gene's germline CDR1 is SNHLY and CDR2 FYNNEI. The CDR3 DNA is TGTGCCAGCAGGCCGGGACTAGCCCACACCGGGGAGCTGTTTTTT. Protein: CASRPGLAHTGELFF.

The rearrangement joins TRBV2 to TRBJ2-7, with 16 bases identical to TRBD2. CDR3 length: 18 amino acids. V gave up 6 bases and J gave up 4 bases; unmatched junction bases: 12. CDR1 SNHLY and CDR2 FYNNEI come from the germline V gene. The CDR3 loop is CASRGEGLAGGPGYEQYF. The CDR3 coding sequence is TGTGCCAGCAGAGGAGAGGGACTAGCGGGAGGGCCGGGGTACGAGCAGTACTTC.

The chain combines TRBV10-3 with TRBJ1-1; 7 nucleotides agree with TRBD1. The CDR3 runs 13 residues. The V segment lost 2 bases and the J segment 7 bases; nucleotides outside the gene matches: 4. Germline CDR1 is ENHRY and CDR2 is SYGVKD. CDR3 DNA: TGTGCCATCAGTGAGGGACAGGCGGTTGAAGCTTTCTTT. Protein product: CAISEGQAVEAFF.

Only a few counts were recorded for this clone. The V and J genes are TRBV9 and TRBJ1-6, with D perhaps TRBD1 (6 bases). Germline CDR1 is SGDLS and CDR2 is YYNGEE. V was shortened by 3 bases and J by 5 bases, with 15 bases between the two germline ends. The CDR3 contains 16 residues. CDR3: CASSAAAGTNNSPLHF. The CDR3 DNA reads as TGTGCCAGCAGCGCCGCTGCCGGGACAAATAATTCACCCCTCCACTTT.

V and J are TRBV29-1 and TRBJ2-1, with no clear D. The CDR3 loop spans 12 amino acids. Trimming removed 1 base from V and 10 bases from J, with 11 bases in between. CDR1 SQVTM and CDR2 ANQGSEA come from the germline V gene. The CDR3 DNA sequence: TGCAGCGTTGAAGCCCGACTTGGCGAGCAGTTCTTC. Protein product: CSVEARLGEQFF.

The rearrangement joins TRBV7-2 to TRBJ2-3; D gene ambiguous. This CDR3 has 14 amino acids. V lost 1 base and J 1 base, leaving 6 bases between the germline ends. Germline V gene lookup returns CDR1 SGHTA and CDR2 FQGNSA. In nucleotides, the CDR3 is TGTGCCAGCAGCTTAGTGGGCCGCACAGATACGCAGTATTTT. Its protein is CASSLVGRTDTQYF.

J is TRBJ2-7 and V is TRBV6-6; D is perhaps TRBD2 (7 bases). The germline V gene encodes CDR1 MNHNY and CDR2 SVGAGI (reference sequence). V shed 2 bases and J shed 0 bases, with 14 bases lying between them. This CDR3 has 16 amino acids. Here the CDR3 reads CASSYGEGGPSYEQYF. CDR3 nucleotides: TGTGCCAGCAGTTACGGGGAGGGGGGCCCCTCCTACGAGCAGTACTTC.

The J gene is TRBJ2-5, the V gene TRBV4-1; weak D call: TRBD2 (6 bases). Germline CDR1 is MGHRA and CDR2 is YSYEKL. V was pared by 3 bases and J by 5 bases, with 19 bases between. The CDR3 spans 16 residues. CDR3 region: CASSQQGAGPGETQYF. Here the CDR3 DNA reads TGCGCCAGCAGCCAGCAGGGTGCGGGGCCCGGGGAGACCCAGTACTTC.

The chain carries TRBV30 and TRBJ2-2, with TRBD2 identical over 11 bases. The trim removed 2 bases at V and 7 bases at J, leaving 6 bases unmatched. The CDR3 contains 15 residues. CDR1 is GTSNPN, CDR2 SVGIG, per germline (reference sequence). CDR3 loop: CAWSNGGTSGGELFF. In DNA form, the CDR3 reads TGTGCCTGGAGTAACGGGGGGACTAGCGGCGGGGAGCTGTTTTTT.

The chain combines TRBV2 with TRBJ2-2, with a possible D match to TRBD2 (6 bases). The CDR3 is 17 amino acids. Germline assignment: CDR1 SNHLY and CDR2 FYNNEI. V lost 0 bases, J lost 1 base, and 12 bases lay in between. CDR3 DNA: TGTGCCAGCAGTGAAGCCCCGGGGAGGCGGAACACCGGGGAGCTGTTTTTT. Translated, it gives CASSEAPGRRNTGELFF.

This clone was detected once. This sample includes further DNA sequences coding for the same CDR3. V and J are TRBV6-5 and TRBJ2-3, with 7 bases that match TRBD2. The junction had 2 bases not matched to a gene; V was cut back by 8 bases and J by 6 bases. The CDR3 runs 11 residues. Germline V gives CDR1 MNHEY, CDR2 SVGAGI. CDR3 amino acids: CASGRGDTQYF. CDR3 DNA sequence: TGTGCCAGCGGGAGGGGTGATACGCAGTATTTT.

The V and J genes are TRBV29-1 and TRBJ1-2, with 9 bases that match TRBD1. This CDR3 is 15 amino acids long. Germline values: CDR1 SQVTM, CDR2 ANQGSEA. V trimming: 3 bases; J trimming: 4 bases; junction bases outside the gene matches: 9. As DNA, the CDR3 is TGCAGCGTTGAGGGGACAGGGTATGGTGGCTATGGCTACACCTTC. Translating it yields CSVEGTGYGGYGYTF.

The CDR3 loop reads CASSLGRQGADIQYF. Here the CDR3 DNA reads TGTGCCAGCAGTTTAGGGCGACAGGGGGCGGACATTCAGTACTTC. V usage is TRBV28 and J usage is TRBJ2-4; 10 nucleotides match TRBD1. Germline CDR1 MDHEN, CDR2 SYDVKM. With V trimmed by 2 bases and J by 8 bases, 6 bases remained unmatched. This CDR3 spans 15 amino acids.

This chain connects TRBV24-1 to TRBJ2-5; 10 bases align to TRBD2. V shed 6 bases, J shed 3 bases, and the junction held 9 bases outside the gene matches. Germline values: CDR1 KGHDR, CDR2 SFDVKD. There are 16 residues in the CDR3. The CDR3 DNA reads TGTGCCACCAGTAATCCAGCGGGAGGGCCGGAAGAGACCCAGTACTTC. Its translation: CATSNPAGGPEETQYF.

V and J are TRBV7-2 and TRBJ2-7; 9 bases fit TRBD1. The junction had 6 bases not matched to a gene; V was cut back by 4 bases and J by 5 bases. The CDR3 contains 14 residues. Germline-derived CDR1 and CDR2 are SGHTA and FQGNSA. In nucleotides, the CDR3 is TGTGCCAGCAGCTCTGGGACAGGGCCCAACGAGCAGTACTTC. Its translation: CASSSGTGPNEQYF.

The chain has TRBV4-1 and TRBJ2-2; 7 bases map to TRBD1. The CDR3 has 19 residues. The J segment lost 1 base and the V segment lost 0 bases, leaving 11 bases of the junction unmatched. The germline gives CDR1 MGHRA, CDR2 YSYEKL. Written as DNA, the CDR3 is TGCGCCAGCAGCCAAGACCCTCCCGACAGGGCCCAGAACACCGGGGAGCTGTTTTTT. Encoded protein: CASSQDPPDRAQNTGELFF.